This TCR beta chain was profiled in a study of T cells after posttransplantation cyclophosphamide. Controls had myeloablative marrow grafts with methotrexate and calcineurin inhibitor, sampled at 1 year. Germline CDR1 KGHSH, CDR2 LQKENI. The V gene lost 6 bases and the J gene lost 1 base, with 13 bases spanning the gap. The CDR3 contains 15 residues. Libraries were prepared by immunoSEQ multiplex PCR; TCRdb keeps only in-frame clonotypes and omits some of them. The data hold some 19,000 clones, with over 75% observed a single time. The material was PBMCs, obtained about 360 days after allogeneic stem cell transplant with calcineurin inhibitor and methotrexate. The source of this sequence is a female patient between 30 and 40 years old who received an allogeneic stem cell transplant from an unrelated donor, was CMV-positive, and had acute and chronic GVHD. Some of these T cells may belong to the graft donor. This chain uses TRBV18 with TRBJ1-5; D is unclear. The CDR3 DNA reads TGTGCCAGCTCGTCAGGATTTGGGAGCAATCAGCCCCAGCATTTT. It is translated as CASSSGFGSNQPQHF.